Below, one T cell receptor beta chain is given with its context. The data were obtained in a study of blood T cell repertoires in COVID-19. Study details: From T cells, B-cell-depleted T cells, or PBMCs came the material, which was cDNA or gDNA.

The CDR3 loop spans 15 amino acids. V lost 5 bases and J lost 1; bases outside the gene matches: 7. CDR1 and CDR2 (germline): KGHSH, LQKENI. TCRdb's copy holds only in-frame clones and misses some; the assay was immunoSEQ multiplex PCR. Among around 200,000 clones listed, approximately 85% were seen once. The sequence came from a man aged 55-75 years with acute or convalescent COVID-19. The chain joins TRBV18 to TRBJ2-7, with 8 bases matching TRBD2. Sequencing was done on a sample of peripheral blood. For the CDR3, the DNA is TGTGCCAGCTCATCAGCCCGGGAGGGGTCCTACGAGCAGTACTTC. The encoded protein is CASSSAREGSYEQYF.